The entry below gives a single T cell receptor beta chain sequence along with its context. The sample is drawn from a study of blood T cell repertoires in COVID-19. The germline CDR1 and CDR2 sequences are MDHEN and SYDVKM. V shed 6 bases and J shed 7 bases, with 10 bases lying between them. The CDR3 length is 12 residues. Original processing methods: Using reference gene primer amplification, nucleated cell counts were estimated. Produced via immunoSEQ multiplex PCR; TCRdb's table is partial and in-frame only. D and trimming were read from the DNA, whereas the V and J calls and clone size are those reported in that table. The sample has over 250,000 clones, about nine tenths seen once; the top ten hold roughly 1.8%. The cohort comprised adults aged about 18 to 100 years residing in 20 to 30 US areas. Clinical histories supplied by participants themselves formed the basis of cohort assignment. Cohort 3 recovered donors had two negative PCRs, clearance, or symptom resolution.

What was sequenced was PBMCs or T cells enriched from blood (not recorded which). This chain uses TRBV28 with TRBJ1-5, with D perhaps matching TRBD1 (6 bases). The TCR was taken from a woman aged 55 to 70 who had recovered from COVID-19. In DNA form, the CDR3 reads TGTGCCAGCAGAGTAAGGGGGCAGCCCCAGCATTTT. It translates to CASRVRGQPQHF.